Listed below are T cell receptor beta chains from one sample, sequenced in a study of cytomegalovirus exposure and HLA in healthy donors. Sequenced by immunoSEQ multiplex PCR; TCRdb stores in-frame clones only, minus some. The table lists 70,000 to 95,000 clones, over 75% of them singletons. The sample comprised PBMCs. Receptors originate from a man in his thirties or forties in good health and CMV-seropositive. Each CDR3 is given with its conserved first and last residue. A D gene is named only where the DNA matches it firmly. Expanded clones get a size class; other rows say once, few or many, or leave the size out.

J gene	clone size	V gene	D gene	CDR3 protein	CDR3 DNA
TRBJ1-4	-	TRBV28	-	CASSFPAGVGKLFF	TGTGCCAGCAGTTTCCCGGCAGGGGTTGGAAAACTGTTTTTT
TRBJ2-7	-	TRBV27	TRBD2	CASSSLGLASSYEQYF	TGTGCCAGCAGTTCCCTTGGACTAGCGAGCTCCTACGAGCAGTACTTC
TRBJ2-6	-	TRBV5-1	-	CASSATGAGANVLTF	TGCGCCAGCAGCGCCACAGGTGCAGGGGCCAACGTCCTGACTTTC
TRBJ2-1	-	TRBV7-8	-	CASSLPGSNEQFF	TGTGCCAGCAGCTTACCGGGGTCCAATGAGCAGTTCTTC
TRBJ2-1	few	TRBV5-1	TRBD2	CASSDGTIDYNEQFF	TGCGCCAGCAGCGACGGGACTATTGATTACAATGAGCAGTTCTTC
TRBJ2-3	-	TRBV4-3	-	CASSQDPDLADTQYF	TGCGCCAGCAGCCAAGACCCCGACCTAGCCGATACGCAGTATTTT
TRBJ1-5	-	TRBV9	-	CASSDSRDINQPQHF	TGTGCCAGCAGCGACTCACGGGACATTAATCAGCCCCAGCATTTT
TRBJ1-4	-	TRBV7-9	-	CASSFPTRPGREKLFF	TGTGCCAGCAGCTTCCCAACCCGACCGGGTAGGGAAAAACTGTTTTTT
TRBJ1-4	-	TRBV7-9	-	CASNGRGSANEKLFF	TGTGCCAGCAACGGCAGGGGTTCAGCTAATGAAAAACTGTTTTTT
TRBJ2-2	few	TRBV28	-	CASSLSGNTGELFF	TGTGCCAGCAGTTTATCCGGTAACACCGGGGAGCTGTTTTTT
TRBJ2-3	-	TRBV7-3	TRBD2	CASSLVAGGATDTQYF	TGTGCCAGCAGCTTAGTAGCGGGGGGGGCCACAGATACGCAGTATTTT
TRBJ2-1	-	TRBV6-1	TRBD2	CASSEVSSGGRNEQFF	TGTGCCAGCAGTGAAGTCAGTAGCGGGGGAAGGAATGAGCAGTTCTTC
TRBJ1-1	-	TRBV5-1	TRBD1	CASSLGQGATEAFF	TGCGCCAGCAGCTTGGGGCAGGGGGCTACTGAAGCTTTCTTT
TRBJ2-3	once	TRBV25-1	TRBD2	CASSDREGLAGADTQYF	TGTGCCAGCAGTGATAGGGAGGGCCTAGCGGGAGCGGATACGCAGTATTTT
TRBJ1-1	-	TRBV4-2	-	CASSQDPGERTEAFF	TGTGCCAGCAGCCAAGATCCGGGGGAGAGGACTGAAGCTTTCTTT
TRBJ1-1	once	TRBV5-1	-	CASSIGGGMNTEAFF	TGCGCCAGCAGCATCGGGGGGGGGATGAACACTGAAGCTTTCTTT
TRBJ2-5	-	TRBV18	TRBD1	CASSPKDRGRETQYF	TGTGCCAGCTCACCAAAGGACAGGGGACGAGAGACCCAGTACTTC
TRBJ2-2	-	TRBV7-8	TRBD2	CASSPILERGNRNTGELFF	TGTGCCAGCAGCCCCATCTTGGAGCGGGGGAATAGAAACACCGGGGAGCTGTTTTTT
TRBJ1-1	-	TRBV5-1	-	CASSATGTRGTEAFF	TGCGCCAGCAGCGCGACAGGAACGAGGGGGACTGAAGCTTTCTTT
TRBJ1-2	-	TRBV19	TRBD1	CASSYRGNYGYTF	TGTGCCAGTAGCTACAGGGGGAACTATGGCTACACCTTC
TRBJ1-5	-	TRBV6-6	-	CAASASRQPQHF	TGTGCCGCGTCAGCGTCGCGGCAGCCCCAGCATTTT
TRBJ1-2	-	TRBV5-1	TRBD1	CASSLTRQGAGYTF	TGCGCCAGCAGCTTGACACGACAGGGGGCTGGCTACACCTTC
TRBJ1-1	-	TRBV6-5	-	CASSYDRNTEAFF	TGTGCCAGCAGTTACGACAGGAACACTGAAGCTTTCTTT
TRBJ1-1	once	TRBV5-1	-	CASSPGGTEAFF	TGCGCCAGCAGCCCCGGAGGGACTGAAGCTTTCTTT
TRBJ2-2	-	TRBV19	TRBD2	CASSPHSGRIAGELFF	TGTGCCAGTAGCCCCCACAGCGGGAGGATAGCCGGGGAGCTGTTTTTT
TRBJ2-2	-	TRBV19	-	CASSIPAGSNTGELFF	TGTGCCAGTAGTATACCGGCGGGATCGAACACCGGGGAGCTGTTTTTT
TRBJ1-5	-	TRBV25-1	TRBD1	CASSDQGAAQPQHF	TGTGCCAGCAGTGATCAGGGGGCGGCTCAGCCCCAGCATTTT
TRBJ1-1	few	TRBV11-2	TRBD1	CASSLGVRGAEAFF	TGTGCCAGCAGCTTAGGGGTCAGGGGGGCTGAAGCTTTCTTT
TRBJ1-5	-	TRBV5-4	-	CASSLNRDQPQHF	TGTGCCAGCAGTCTGAACAGGGATCAGCCCCAGCATTTT
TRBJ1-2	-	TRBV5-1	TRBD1	CASSWNTGGGDGYTF	TGCGCCAGCAGCTGGAATACAGGGGGCGGCGATGGCTACACCTTC
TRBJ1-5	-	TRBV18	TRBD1	CASSMDRAQPQHF	TGTGCCAGCTCAATGGACAGGGCTCAGCCCCAGCATTTT
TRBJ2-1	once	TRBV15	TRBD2	CATSISLAGYNEQFF	TGTGCCACCAGCATATCACTAGCGGGGTACAATGAGCAGTTCTTC